This T cell receptor beta chain was documented in a study of graft-versus-host responses after intestinal transplantation. General study points: Ileal or blood samples showed some GvH clones first, and such clones were also found in recipient marrow.

Germline CDR1 SGHTS, CDR2 YDEGEE. CDR3 length equals 13 residues. Trimming took 2 bases from V and 6 from J, leaving 6 bases between them. The method was immunoSEQ multiplex PCR; TCRdb's version includes in-frame clones alone and lacks a portion of them. The data show 11,000 to 15,000 clones, approximately 40% seen once. This TCR derives from a human patient who received an intestinal transplant. Sample: alloreactive CD4+ T cells from a mixed lymphocyte reaction culture, taken before intestinal transplant. The subset is: CFSE-low proliferating T cells sorted from approximately six-day pre-transplant mixed lymphocyte reaction (GvH or HvG direction). The chain employs TRBV5-8 and TRBJ1-6; the D is unclear. CDR3 sequence reads: CASSFVLNSPLHF. CDR3 DNA sequence: TGTGCCAGCAGCTTTGTCCTTAATTCACCCCTCCACTTT.